A selection of T cell receptor beta chains follows, all from one sample in a study of blood T cell repertoires in COVID-19. Sequencing was performed with immunoSEQ multiplex PCR; in TCRdb, only in-frame clones are kept and a portion is missing. The sample includes about 380,000 clones, approximately 90% of them seen just once. The specimen sequenced was PBMCs or T cells enriched from blood (not recorded which). These receptors originate from a woman between 18 and 29 years old who had recovered from COVID-19. The CDR3 runs from the conserved cysteine through the conserved F or W. The D gene is left open where the match is weak. Rows give clone size only sometimes, using once, few, many, or a class for an expanded clone.

CDR3: CASNKYQETQYF
DNA: TGTGCCAGCAACAAGTACCAAGAGACCCAGTACTTC
length: 12
size: -
V: TRBV2
J: TRBJ2-5
D: -

CDR3: CASSQESSPVREQYF
DNA: TGTGCCAGCAGCCAAGAATCCAGTCCCGTTCGCGAGCAGTACTTC
length: 15
size: -
V: TRBV4-2
J: TRBJ2-7
D: -

CDR3: CASSPGQGAYEQYF
DNA: TGTGCCAGCTCCCCGGGACAGGGGGCCTACGAGCAGTACTTC
length: 14
size: -
V: TRBV18
J: TRBJ2-7
D: TRBD1

CDR3: CASLGAGRGRETQYF
DNA: TGTGCCAGTCTTGGGGCCGGCAGGGGGCGAGAGACCCAGTACTTC
length: 15
size: once
V: TRBV7-8
J: TRBJ2-5
D: TRBD1

CDR3: CASSQDLPALQETQYF
DNA: TGTGCCAGCAGCCAAGATCTGCCAGCGTTGCAAGAGACCCAGTACTTC
length: 16
size: -
V: TRBV3-1/TRBV3-2
J: TRBJ2-5
D: -

CDR3: CASSEWGGTEAFF
DNA: TGTGCCAGCAGCGAGTGGGGGGGCACTGAAGCTTTCTTT
length: 13
size: -
V: TRBV9
J: TRBJ1-1
D: -

CDR3: CASSVTGVTGELFF
DNA: TGTGCCAGCAGCGTGACAGGGGTCACCGGGGAGCTGTTTTTT
length: 14
size: -
V: TRBV7-9
J: TRBJ2-2
D: TRBD1

CDR3: CASSPSSGLEETQYF
DNA: TGTGCCAGCAGCCCTTCTAGCGGGTTGGAGGAGACCCAGTACTTC
length: 15
size: -
V: TRBV4-2
J: TRBJ2-5
D: TRBD2

CDR3: CASSLGGLAGGAPETQYF
DNA: TGTGCTAGCAGCTTAGGGGGACTAGCGGGGGGAGCCCCAGAGACCCAGTACTTC
length: 18
size: once
V: TRBV7-7
J: TRBJ2-5
D: TRBD2

CDR3: CASSPGTGLTF
DNA: TGCGCCAGCAGCCCCGGGACAGGGCTAACCTTC
length: 11
size: -
V: TRBV4-1
J: TRBJ1-2
D: TRBD1

CDR3: CASRKEAGQWMFF
DNA: TGTGCCAGCAGGAAAGAAGCAGGACAATGGATGTTTTTT
length: 13
size: -
V: TRBV6-5
J: TRBJ1-4
D: -

CDR3: CASSQDRGWTEAFF
DNA: TGCGCCAGCAGCCAAGATAGGGGGTGGACTGAAGCTTTCTTT
length: 14
size: -
V: TRBV4-1
J: TRBJ1-1
D: -

CDR3: CASSSLQGVDEKLFF
DNA: TGCGCCAGCAGCTCGCTTCAGGGTGTAGATGAAAAACTGTTTTTT
length: 15
size: -
V: TRBV5-1
J: TRBJ1-4
D: -